This T cell receptor beta chain stems from a study of early T cells in non-severe SARS-CoV-2 infection. Study summary: From unsorted whole blood, bulk RNA was sequenced, and the chains remained unpaired.

This clonotype was observed at least ten times. Its antigen is unidentified. General observations from the study: There was a bias toward anti-spike CD8 responses in VDJdb matching, which missed private and CD4 specificities.

Trimming removed 5 bases from V and 4 bases from J; junction bases left unmatched: 8. The germline V gene encodes CDR1 MNHEY and CDR2 SMNVEV (reference sequence). The CDR3 loop spans 15 amino acids. Each single cDNA molecule received a unique molecular identifier. TCRdb reanalysed the 5' RACE reads using MiXCR and keeps one entry per CDR3 protein. Of roughly 64,000 distinct CDR3 sequences listed, less than 9.5% are singletons. The V and J genes are TRBV27 and TRBJ2-5, with TRBD2 matching 9 bases. The sequence was obtained from an adult who was a healthcare worker with PCR-confirmed SARS-CoV-2 infection or an uninfected control (not recorded which). This material consisted of whole blood, taken at baseline. Written as DNA, the CDR3 is TGTGCCAGCAGTAGATCGGGACTAGCAGGAGAGACCCAGTACTTC. It encodes CASSRSGLAGETQYF.